Listed below are T cell receptor beta chains from one sample, sequenced in a study of blood T cell repertoires in COVID-19. Data came from immunoSEQ multiplex PCR; TCRdb stores just in-frame clones and leaves some out. The table shows a few hundred thousand clones, with 80% to 85% occurring only once. The sample taken for sequencing was peripheral blood. These TCRs come from a human donor in a cohort sampled during active COVID-19. The CDR3 runs from the conserved cysteine through the conserved F or W. The D gene is left open where the match is weak. Clone size is shown for a subset of rows, as once, few, many or a class of expanded clone.

abundance: NA; v_gene: TRBV7-9; d_gene: TRBD1; j_gene: TRBJ2-3; CDR3aa: CASSPGQGRTDTQYF; CDR3nt: TGTGCCAGCAGCCCGGGACAGGGACGCACAGATACGCAGTATTTT
abundance: NA; v_gene: TRBV15; d_gene: TRBD1; j_gene: TRBJ2-3; CDR3aa: CATSRGRTGDTSTDTQYF; CDR3nt: TGTGCCACCAGCAGAGGGAGGACAGGGGACACCAGCACAGATACGCAGTATTTT
abundance: NA; v_gene: TRBV28; d_gene: TRBD1; j_gene: TRBJ1-2; CDR3aa: CASRIPGGWGYTF; CDR3nt: TGTGCCAGCAGGATTCCAGGGGGCTGGGGCTACACCTTC
abundance: NA; v_gene: TRBV20-1; d_gene: TRBD2; j_gene: TRBJ2-7; CDR3aa: CSASSSGWTYEQYF; CDR3nt: TGCAGTGCTAGTTCTAGCGGGTGGACCTACGAGCAGTACTTC
abundance: few; v_gene: TRBV5-4; d_gene: TRBD2; j_gene: TRBJ2-1; CDR3aa: CASSPGTSGYNEQFF; CDR3nt: TGTGCCAGCAGCCCCGGGACTAGCGGCTACAATGAGCAGTTCTTC
abundance: NA; v_gene: TRBV5-1; d_gene: TRBD2; j_gene: TRBJ2-7; CDR3aa: CASSFSGSYEQYF; CDR3nt: TGCGCCAGCAGCTTTAGCGGGAGTTACGAGCAGTACTTC
abundance: NA; v_gene: TRBV11-3; d_gene: NA; j_gene: TRBJ1-1; CDR3aa: CASSLDRTGSAFF; CDR3nt: TGTGCCAGCAGCTTAGATAGGACGGGATCGGCTTTCTTT
abundance: few; v_gene: TRBV5-5; d_gene: NA; j_gene: TRBJ2-2; CDR3aa: CASSLGPSANTGELFF; CDR3nt: TGTGCCAGCAGCTTGGGGCCTTCCGCGAACACCGGGGAGCTGTTTTTT
abundance: NA; v_gene: TRBV28; d_gene: NA; j_gene: TRBJ1-2; CDR3aa: CASSPPGSSYGYTF; CDR3nt: TGTGCCAGCAGTCCTCCCGGGTCCTCCTATGGCTACACCTTC
abundance: NA; v_gene: TRBV7-2; d_gene: NA; j_gene: TRBJ2-7; CDR3aa: CASSQGRSYEQYF; CDR3nt: TGTGCCAGCAGCCAGGGCCGCTCCTACGAGCAGTACTTC
abundance: few; v_gene: TRBV4-2; d_gene: TRBD1; j_gene: TRBJ2-7; CDR3aa: CASSRQGKSYEQYF; CDR3nt: TGTGCCAGCAGCCGACAGGGTAAGAGCTACGAGCAGTACTTC
abundance: NA; v_gene: TRBV9; d_gene: TRBD2; j_gene: TRBJ2-5; CDR3aa: CASSPRLAGGQETQYF; CDR3nt: TGTGCCAGCAGCCCGAGACTAGCGGGAGGGCAGGAGACCCAGTACTTC
abundance: NA; v_gene: TRBV28; d_gene: TRBD2; j_gene: TRBJ2-7; CDR3aa: CASSPSLAGVDEQYF; CDR3nt: TGTGCCAGCAGCCCGTCGCTAGCGGGAGTCGACGAGCAGTACTTC
abundance: NA; v_gene: TRBV30; d_gene: NA; j_gene: TRBJ2-5; CDR3aa: CAAWPATVQETQYF; CDR3nt: TGTGCCGCCTGGCCCGCCACAGTACAAGAGACCCAGTACTTC
abundance: NA; v_gene: TRBV5-1; d_gene: TRBD2; j_gene: TRBJ2-5; CDR3aa: CASSSSGGASGSPETQYF; CDR3nt: TGCGCCAGCAGCTCCTCAGGGGGGGCTAGCGGGAGTCCAGAGACCCAGTACTTC
abundance: NA; v_gene: TRBV18; d_gene: TRBD1; j_gene: TRBJ1-1; CDR3aa: CASSLSETGTTEAFF; CDR3nt: TGTGCCAGCTCACTTTCTGAGACAGGGACCACTGAAGCTTTCTTT
abundance: NA; v_gene: TRBV5-1; d_gene: NA; j_gene: TRBJ1-3; CDR3aa: CASSAADLRDTIYF; CDR3nt: TGCGCCAGCAGCGCTGCAGACCTGAGGGACACCATATATTTT
abundance: NA; v_gene: TRBV18; d_gene: NA; j_gene: TRBJ2-2; CDR3aa: CASSPPKKQNTGELFF; CDR3nt: TGTGCCAGCTCACCACCTAAGAAGCAGAACACCGGGGAGCTGTTTTTT
abundance: NA; v_gene: TRBV6-6; d_gene: NA; j_gene: TRBJ2-1; CDR3aa: CATTTPNEQFF; CDR3nt: TGTGCCACCACTACGCCAAATGAGCAGTTCTTC
abundance: NA; v_gene: TRBV7-2; d_gene: NA; j_gene: TRBJ2-6; CDR3aa: CASSLAAYRAGANVLTF; CDR3nt: TGTGCCAGCAGCTTAGCTGCCTACAGGGCTGGGGCCAACGTCCTGACTTTC
abundance: NA; v_gene: TRBV4-3; d_gene: TRBD1; j_gene: TRBJ2-6; CDR3aa: CASSLGQGAIGANVLTF; CDR3nt: TGCGCCAGCAGCCTCGGACAGGGGGCGATTGGGGCCAACGTCCTGACTTTC
abundance: NA; v_gene: TRBV5-1; d_gene: NA; j_gene: TRBJ1-2; CDR3aa: CASRHTQGNYGYTF; CDR3nt: TGCGCCAGCAGGCACACCCAGGGGAACTATGGCTACACCTTC
abundance: NA; v_gene: TRBV12-3/TRBV12-4; d_gene: NA; j_gene: TRBJ2-5; CDR3aa: CASSLASQETQYF; CDR3nt: TGTGCCAGCAGTTTAGCCAGCCAAGAGACCCAGTACTTC
abundance: NA; v_gene: TRBV19; d_gene: NA; j_gene: TRBJ1-1; CDR3aa: CASKQGPKNTEAFF; CDR3nt: TGTGCCAGTAAGCAGGGGCCTAAGAACACTGAAGCTTTCTTT
abundance: once; v_gene: TRBV19; d_gene: NA; j_gene: TRBJ2-7; CDR3aa: CASSPTGQAYEQYF; CDR3nt: TGTGCCAGTAGTCCGACGGGACAAGCCTACGAGCAGTACTTC
abundance: few; v_gene: TRBV11-2; d_gene: NA; j_gene: TRBJ1-2; CDR3aa: CASSFGGPNYGYTF; CDR3nt: TGTGCCAGCAGCTTCGGGGGGCCCAACTATGGCTACACCTTC
abundance: NA; v_gene: TRBV7-8; d_gene: NA; j_gene: TRBJ1-2; CDR3aa: CASIRTVGGYTF; CDR3nt: TGTGCCAGCATCCGGACAGTGGGGGGCTACACCTTC
abundance: NA; v_gene: TRBV28; d_gene: TRBD1; j_gene: TRBJ1-5; CDR3aa: CASSSDRGGHQPQHF; CDR3nt: TGTGCCAGCAGTTCCGACAGGGGTGGGCATCAGCCCCAGCATTTT
abundance: NA; v_gene: TRBV5-1; d_gene: TRBD2; j_gene: TRBJ2-5; CDR3aa: CASSVTSGRETQYF; CDR3nt: TGCGCCAGCAGCGTCACTAGCGGGAGAGAGACCCAGTACTTC
abundance: NA; v_gene: TRBV10-3; d_gene: TRBD1; j_gene: TRBJ2-7; CDR3aa: CAISTGGAGEQYF; CDR3nt: TGTGCCATCAGCACAGGGGGCGCGGGTGAGCAGTACTTC
abundance: NA; v_gene: TRBV27; d_gene: TRBD1; j_gene: TRBJ2-1; CDR3aa: CASSPLGTGGKFF; CDR3nt: TGTGCCAGCAGTCCCCTAGGGACAGGGGGGAAGTTCTTC
abundance: once; v_gene: TRBV5-6; d_gene: TRBD2; j_gene: TRBJ2-7; CDR3aa: CASSFSGSYEQYF; CDR3nt: TGTGCCAGCAGCTTCAGCGGGAGTTACGAGCAGTACTTC
abundance: NA; v_gene: TRBV15; d_gene: TRBD2; j_gene: TRBJ2-7; CDR3aa: CATSIRLAGDGEQYF; CDR3nt: TGTGCCACCAGCATACGACTAGCGGGAGACGGGGAGCAGTACTTC
abundance: NA; v_gene: TRBV30; d_gene: NA; j_gene: TRBJ1-1; CDR3aa: CAWMQGTEAFF; CDR3nt: TGTGCCTGGATGCAGGGTACTGAAGCTTTCTTT
abundance: NA; v_gene: TRBV9; d_gene: NA; j_gene: TRBJ1-2; CDR3aa: CASSSSTSRGGYTF; CDR3nt: TGTGCCAGCAGCTCATCTACATCCCGAGGTGGCTACACCTTC
abundance: once; v_gene: TRBV4-2; d_gene: TRBD2; j_gene: TRBJ2-1; CDR3aa: CASSLAGNEQFF; CDR3nt: TGTGCCAGCAGCCTAGCGGGAAATGAGCAGTTCTTC
abundance: NA; v_gene: TRBV30; d_gene: NA; j_gene: TRBJ1-2; CDR3aa: CAWSVQAARGYTF; CDR3nt: TGTGCCTGGAGTGTACAGGCCGCTCGTGGCTACACCTTC
abundance: NA; v_gene: TRBV6-2/TRBV6-3; d_gene: NA; j_gene: TRBJ2-2; CDR3aa: CASSYSRDTTGELFF; CDR3nt: TGTGCCAGCAGTTACTCCAGGGATACCACCGGGGAGCTGTTTTTT
abundance: NA; v_gene: TRBV5-1; d_gene: TRBD1; j_gene: TRBJ1-4; CDR3aa: CASSLAEGQGGKLFF; CDR3nt: TGCGCCAGCAGCTTGGCCGAGGGACAGGGCGGAAAACTGTTTTTT
abundance: many; v_gene: TRBV28; d_gene: TRBD1; j_gene: TRBJ2-4; CDR3aa: CASSWTGPIAKNIQYF; CDR3nt: TGTGCCAGCAGTTGGACAGGGCCGATAGCCAAAAACATTCAGTACTTC
abundance: NA; v_gene: TRBV18; d_gene: NA; j_gene: TRBJ2-7; CDR3aa: CASSPPIRDEQYF; CDR3nt: TGTGCCAGCTCACCACCGATCAGGGACGAGCAGTACTTC
abundance: NA; v_gene: TRBV19; d_gene: NA; j_gene: TRBJ2-1; CDR3aa: CASSESGFYNEQFF; CDR3nt: TGTGCCAGTAGTGAGAGCGGATTCTACAATGAGCAGTTCTTC
abundance: many; v_gene: TRBV9; d_gene: TRBD2; j_gene: TRBJ2-7; CDR3aa: CASSATSGRTYEQYF; CDR3nt: TGTGCCAGCAGCGCCACTAGCGGGCGGACCTACGAGCAGTACTTC
abundance: NA; v_gene: TRBV11-2; d_gene: TRBD2; j_gene: TRBJ2-1; CDR3aa: CASSKTTSGVYNEQFF; CDR3nt: TGTGCCAGCAGCAAGACGACTAGCGGGGTATACAATGAGCAGTTCTTC
abundance: NA; v_gene: TRBV7-9; d_gene: TRBD1; j_gene: TRBJ2-7; CDR3aa: CASSHPGQGAPYEQYF; CDR3nt: TGTGCCAGCAGTCACCCGGGACAGGGGGCCCCCTACGAGCAGTACTTC
abundance: once; v_gene: TRBV7-9; d_gene: NA; j_gene: TRBJ2-7; CDR3aa: CASSLVSREYEQYF; CDR3nt: TGTGCCAGCAGCTTAGTATCCCGGGAGTACGAGCAGTACTTC
abundance: NA; v_gene: TRBV7-8; d_gene: TRBD1; j_gene: TRBJ1-1; CDR3aa: CASSRRTGGSSEAFF; CDR3nt: TGTGCCAGCAGCAGGAGGACAGGGGGTAGCTCTGAAGCTTTCTTT
abundance: NA; v_gene: TRBV28; d_gene: TRBD2; j_gene: TRBJ2-2; CDR3aa: CASDSGGYTGELFF; CDR3nt: TGTGCCAGCGATTCGGGGGGTTACACCGGGGAGCTGTTTTTT